This T cell receptor beta chain was identified in a study of Epstein–Barr virus B cells in breast cancer (dated by TCRdb to 2020 to 2022). About the investigation overall: Control T cells were expanded by rapid expansion method with irradiated PBMC feeders, soluble OKT3 and IL-2 150 to 250 U/ml, collected about 10-13 days after stimulation. The study was a single-patient case report on whether tumor-infiltrating EBV+ B cells shape the T-cell receptor repertoire in triple-negative breast cancer. The full study reports these points: All data came from a single patient described as a first proof of concept, which limits generalization.

CDR1 and CDR2 are read off the germline V gene as SGHTA and FQGTGA. The CDR3 has 16 amino acids, counting the end cysteine and phenylalanine. This entry keeps only the CDR3 DNA: 48 bases, framed from base 1. V is cut back by 5 bases and J by 7 bases, with 7 bases in the junction unmatched. Library creation used 5' RACE. The SMARTer Human TCR a/b Profiling Kit was used to build TCR libraries from RNA, capturing the full V(D)J regions of both the alpha and beta chains. The amplified libraries were purified with AMPure XP beads and were validated on an Agilent 2100 Bioanalyzer using the DNA 1000 Kit. Libraries were sequenced on an Illumina MiSeq with the 600-cycle v3 reagent kit, giving 2 x 300 bp paired-end reads. In the source study's methods: MiXCR and VDJTools were used to process the reads; non-productive clonotypes were removed, and clonotypes were merged by CDR3 amino acid sequence before frequencies were recalculated. CDR3 sequences were matched against the McPAS-TCR database allowing a Levenshtein distance of 1, and UpSet plots were made in R with UpSetR. TCRdb reprocessing: public reads trimmed at Q25 with fastp, clones called with MiXCR, in-frame beta chains kept. Rows are unified per CDR3 protein, each entry keeping the most common DNA and genes. The V and J calls follow TCRdb's processing rather than the paper's. The sample includes 500 to 650 distinct CDR3 sequences, with around 33% observed a single time. The top ten hold 98% to 99% of the sample.

RNA was extracted from 1e5 to 1e6 cultured T cells using RNeasy Micro or Mini kits with on-column DNase digestion included, and the extracted RNA was checked on an Agilent 2100 Bioanalyzer. About this clonotype: The antigen it binds to is not known. Base qualities were left out, and no much larger clone turns up one base away.

Material: tumor-infiltrating lymphocytes expanded in culture. The rearrangement joined TRBV7-3 to TRBJ2-2, and 13 junctional nucleotides match TRBD2. This clonotype was obtained from a middle-aged woman with triple-negative breast cancer. The encoded CDR3 is CASSKLAGGPGGELFF. The DNA reads as follows: TGTGCCAGCAGCAAACTAGCGGGAGGGCCCGGCGGGGAGCTGTTTTTT.